This TCR beta chain was sequenced in a study of cytomegalovirus exposure and HLA in healthy donors. On the study more broadly: Prior work identified some 120 million unique TCR beta sequences in about 179 million T cells.

Study findings and constraints: Most subjects had HLA-A and HLA-B alleles reportedly predicted accurately by TCR beta sequences.

Concerning this clone: The antigen is undetermined.

The PCR contained 60 Vbeta and 13 Jbeta primers. Repertoires were generated with immunoSEQ multiplex PCR, while TCRdb's copy carries only in-frame clones and drops some. Of 100,000 to 150,000 clones detected, 17% appear once; the ten largest clones hold about 3%. Trimming pared 3 bases from V and 2 bases from J, leaving 8 bases between. Germline assignment: CDR1 SEHNR and CDR2 FQNEAQ (reference sequence). CDR3 length equals 14 residues. The V and J genes are TRBV7-9 and TRBJ1-3; D might be TRBD1 (5 bases). The sequencing sample was made of PBMCs. The TCR was taken from a female donor in good health and CMV-seropositive. The CDR3 loop is CASSLLTAGNTIYF. Written as DNA, the CDR3 is TGTGCCAGCAGCTTGCTGACAGCTGGAAACACCATATATTTT.